Each of the 15 T cell receptor beta chains below was sequenced from the same sample in a study of T cells in localized non-small cell lung cancer. Profiling relied on immunoSEQ multiplex PCR, and the TCRdb table lists in-frame clones only, not all of them. The sample carries 25,000 to 30,000 clones, over 85% recorded once. The sample here was peripheral blood, taken before any cancer treatment. All receptors derive from a woman aged 18 to 55 with stage I lung adenocarcinoma.

V and J are TRBV5-7 and TRBJ1-1; possible D gene TRBD1, 5 bases. TRBV5-7 is an open reading frame, and its role is uncertain. Deletions cut 0 bases from V and 4 bases from J, with 7 bases between. The length of the CDR3 is 13 residues. CDR3 protein: CASSLGGVTEAFF. The CDR3 DNA is TGTGCCAGCAGCTTGGGGGGGGTCACTGAAGCTTTCTTT.

CDR3 nucleotide sequence: TGCAGCGTTGATGGTAGCGGGAGCTTAGACGAGCAGTACTTC. This sequence encodes CSVDGSGSLDEQYF. The J gene is TRBJ2-7, the V gene TRBV29-1, with 9 bases that match TRBD2. The CDR3 length is 14 residues. Losses at the gene ends were 3 bases for V and 5 bases for J; bases not matched to a gene: 8. Germline lookup yields CDR1 SQVTM and CDR2 ANQGSEA.

The rearrangement links TRBV6-1 to TRBJ1-1, with D perhaps TRBD1 (5 bases). V lost 8 bases, J lost 1 base, and 11 bases lay in between. The CDR3 totals 13 residues. CDR1 MNHNS and CDR2 SASEGT come from the germline V gene. The CDR3 DNA is TGTGCCAGCCCTCGGACACCGAACACTGAAGCTTTCTTT. Protein sequence: CASPRTPNTEAFF.

The sample holds a few counts of this clone. The J gene is TRBJ1-4, the V gene TRBV11-2; D gene uncertain. Germline V lookup: CDR1 SGHAT, CDR2 FQNNGV. Trimming removed 3 bases from V and 0 bases from J, with 8 bases in between. The CDR3 is 15 residues long. DNA of the CDR3: TGTGCCAGCAGCTTGTCCATTTCAACTAATGAAAAACTGTTTTTT. This encodes CASSLSISTNEKLFF. Combining the CDR3 with reference TRBV11-2 and TRBJ1-4 gives the whole variable domain EAGVAQSPRYKIIEKRQSVAFWCNPISGHATLYWYQQILGQGPKLLIQFQNNGVVDDSQLPKDRFSAERLKGVDSTLKIQPAKLEDSAVYLCASSLSISTNEKLFFGSGTQLSVL.

The table lists this clone with a count of one. The chain couples TRBV25-1 to TRBJ2-3; 10 bases are shared with TRBD2. The germline gives CDR1 MGHDK, CDR2 SYGVNS. The CDR3 is 17 residues long. V trimming: 3 bases; J trimming: 4 bases; junction bases outside the gene matches: 10. CDR3 sequence reads: CASSDVPSGTSADTQYF. CDR3 sequence (DNA): TGTGCCAGCAGTGACGTCCCCTCCGGGACTAGCGCAGATACGCAGTATTTT.

This rearrangement joins TRBV19 to TRBJ1-1; D is unclear. The V gene lost 3 bases and the J gene lost 5 bases, with 13 bases spanning the gap. CDR1 is LNHDA and CDR2 is SQIVND in the germline V gene (reference sequence). CDR3 size: 14 residues. In nucleotides, the CDR3 is TGTGCCAGTAGTATTGACGGCGCGGGGACTGAAGCTTTCTTT. Its translation: CASSIDGAGTEAFF.

The chain links TRBV28 to TRBJ1-2; D perhaps matches TRBD1 (6 bases). V gave up 5 bases and J gave up 0 bases, with 19 bases separating them. Germline V gene lookup returns CDR1 MDHEN and CDR2 SYDVKM. CDR3 length: 17 amino acids. CDR3 loop: CASSKRDTVQANYGYTF. CDR3 bases: TGTGCCAGCAGTAAACGGGACACCGTTCAAGCTAACTATGGCTACACCTTC.

The chain couples TRBV11-3 to TRBJ2-2; unclear D gene. Germline loops: CDR1 SGHNT, CDR2 YENEEA. CDR3 length: 16 amino acids. Trimming took 5 bases from V and 0 from J, leaving 13 bases between them. CDR3 coding DNA: TGTGCCAGCAGCCGAAGTACGTCCACGAACACCGGGGAGCTGTTTTTT. This encodes CASSRSTSTNTGELFF.

Written as DNA, the CDR3 is TGTGCCATCAGGCCCGGACAGTCCCGCTATGGCTACACCTTC. Translation: CAIRPGQSRYGYTF. The chain recombines TRBV10-3 with TRBJ1-2, with D tentatively TRBD1 (6 bases). The CDR3 contains 14 residues. Trimming stripped 6 bases from V and 4 bases from J, with 15 bases between. Germline CDR1 is ENHRY and CDR2 is SYGVKD.

The J gene is TRBJ1-2, the V gene TRBV6-5; D remains ambiguous. Germline assignment: CDR1 MNHEY and CDR2 SVGAGI. This CDR3 comprises 15 residues. The V and J ends lost 0 bases and 4 bases respectively, with 12 bases between them. The CDR3 sequence: CASSYSNRGGYGYTF. The CDR3 bases are TGTGCCAGCAGTTACTCGAACCGTGGAGGCTATGGCTACACCTTC.

V gene TRBV19 combines with J gene TRBJ1-5, with 9 bases aligning to TRBD1. V dropped 4 bases and J dropped 7; count of bases not matched to a gene: 11. Per the germline V gene, CDR1 is LNHDA and CDR2 is SQIVND (reference sequence). The CDR3 totals 16 residues. Written as DNA, the CDR3 is TGTGCCAGTAGTACCCAAACAGGGGGCAGGAACCAGCCCCAGCATTTT. Its protein product is CASSTQTGGRNQPQHF.

The chain carries TRBV6-4 and TRBJ2-1; 7 bases are a match to TRBD2. CDR3 length: 15 amino acids. Germline assignment: CDR1 MRHNA and CDR2 SNTAGT. V lost 2 bases to trimming and J lost 6 bases; unmatched junction nucleotides: 7. The CDR3 sequence: CASSDGYGTTNEQFF. CDR3 DNA: TGTGCCAGCAGTGACGGTTACGGGACTACCAATGAGCAGTTCTTC.

The table lists this clone with a count of one. The rearrangement uses TRBV11-2 and TRBJ2-3; unclear D gene. The CDR3 extends over 12 amino acids. CDR1 and CDR2 (germline): SGHAT, FQNNGV. The V and J ends lost 5 bases and 2 bases respectively, with 5 bases between them. The CDR3 here is CASSHVTDTQYF. The CDR3 DNA sequence: TGTGCCAGCAGCCATGTCACAGATACGCAGTATTTT.

This clone is a singleton in its sample. The chain employs TRBV18 and TRBJ2-3; D ambiguous. Between the trimmed V and J ends, which lost 2 bases and 4 bases, there was a span of 16 bases. The CDR3 length is 16 residues. Germline CDR1 KGHSH, CDR2 LQKENI. The CDR3 loop is CASSPDGAHTADTQYF. CDR3 DNA: TGTGCCAGCTCACCAGACGGCGCCCACACGGCAGATACGCAGTATTTT. The full variable domain, its missing parts supplied by reference TRBV18 and TRBJ2-3, is NAGVMQNPRHLVRRRGQEARLRCSPMKGHSHVYWYRQLPEEGLKFMVYLQKENIIDESGMPKERFSAEFPKEGPSILRIQQVVRGDSAAYFCASSPDGAHTADTQYFGPGTRLTVL.

This chain connects TRBV4-3 to TRBJ2-5, with a weak D call TRBD2 (6 bases). Germline values: CDR1 LGHNA, CDR2 YSLEER. This CDR3 is 13 amino acids long. Trimming took 0 bases from V and 5 from J, leaving 7 bases between them. CDR3 sequence reads: CASSQEGGETQYF. For the CDR3, the DNA is TGCGCCAGCAGCCAAGAAGGAGGGGAGACCCAGTACTTC.